Shown below are 15 T cell receptor beta chains from a single sample sequenced in a study of T cell responses to AZD1222 COVID-19 vaccine. The protocol was immunoSEQ multiplex PCR, while the TCRdb copy is restricted to in-frame clones and leaves out a portion. The data show 140,000 to 150,000 clones, with around 89% seen just once and 5% to 5.5% held by the top ten. The specimen comprised peripheral blood, sampled on day 0 of AZD1222 vaccination. Receptors originate from an adult in good health.

This rearrangement joins TRBV7-2 to TRBJ1-2; D unresolved. The V gene lost 2 bases and the J gene lost 4 bases, with 8 bases spanning the gap. The germline gives CDR1 SGHTA, CDR2 FQGNSA. This CDR3 spans 13 amino acids. The CDR3 is CASSLLASYGYTF. The CDR3 DNA is TGTGCCAGCAGCTTACTAGCTTCCTATGGCTACACCTTC.

The gene calls are TRBV28 and TRBJ2-3; possibly TRBD1 for D (6 bases). Germline loops: CDR1 MDHEN, CDR2 SYDVKM. This CDR3 has 15 amino acids. Trimming stripped 6 bases from V and 2 bases from J, with 15 bases between. Here the CDR3 DNA reads TGTGCCAGCAGCGATACAGGGTCCCTCACAGATACGCAGTATTTT. As protein: CASSDTGSLTDTQYF.

The chain recombines TRBV28 with TRBJ2-2, with unresolved D. The CDR3 has 13 amino acids. V lost 5 bases and J 0 bases, leaving 4 bases between the germline ends. The germline V gene has CDR1 MDHEN and CDR2 SYDVKM. The CDR3 sequence: CASSQTNTGELFF. The CDR3 DNA sequence: TGTGCCAGCAGTCAAACGAACACCGGGGAGCTGTTTTTT.

V usage is TRBV28 and J usage is TRBJ1-2; TRBD1 might be the D (5 bases). Germline-derived CDR1 and CDR2 are MDHEN and SYDVKM. The CDR3 has 14 amino acids. Trimming cost V 2 bases and J 4 bases, with 11 bases left between them. The CDR3 nucleotides are TGTGCCAGCAGTTTACCGGGACGGTCCTATGGCTACACCTTC. This encodes CASSLPGRSYGYTF.

A single count supports this clone. The chain has TRBV4-3 and TRBJ1-2, with 9 positions matching TRBD1. CDR3 length equals 17 residues. V shed 2 bases and J 3 bases; nucleotides not matched to a gene: 10. CDR1 LGHNA and CDR2 YSLEER come from the germline V gene. CDR3 sequence (DNA): TGCGCCAGCAGCCAAACTCAGGAACAGGGGGCTTACTATGGCTACACCTTC. This codes for CASSQTQEQGAYYGYTF.

The V and J genes are TRBV18 and TRBJ2-7; weak D call: TRBD1 (5 bases). V was shortened by 0 bases and J by 7 bases, with 16 bases between the two germline ends. Germline CDR1 KGHSH, CDR2 LQKENI. The CDR3 runs to 15 residues. The CDR3 region has the DNA TGTGCCAGCTCACCACCGGAGAACAGGCTTTTGGAGCAGTACTTC. It codes for CASSPPENRLLEQYF.

The chain has TRBV3-1 (or the pseudogene TRBV3-2) and TRBJ2-5; tentative D call: TRBD2 (6 bases). From germline, CDR1 is LGHDT and CDR2 YNNKEL (reference sequence). The CDR3 extends over 14 amino acids. V was cut by 4 bases and J by 5 bases, with 14 bases left in between. Here the CDR3 reads CASSPRDGRETQYF. The CDR3 DNA reads as TGTGCCAGCAGCCCCCGTGATGGGAGGGAGACCCAGTACTTC.

Only a few counts were recorded for this clone. The V and J genes are TRBV5-4 and TRBJ2-1, with D possibly TRBD2 on 7 matching bases. The ends were cut back, 0 bases at V and 7 bases at J, with 17 bases in the middle. The CDR3 contains 16 residues. Germline CDR1 and CDR2: SGHNT and YYREEE (reference sequence). CDR3 sequence: CASSLEGGGPPNEQFF. CDR3 sequence (DNA): TGTGCCAGCAGCTTGGAAGGGGGAGGGCCCCCAAATGAGCAGTTCTTC. Variable domain in full (rest from reference TRBV5-4 and TRBJ2-1): ETGVTQSPTHLIKTRGQQVTLRCSSQSGHNTVSWYQQALGQGPQFIFQYYREEENGRGNFPPRFSGLQFPNYSSELNVNALELDDSALYLCASSLEGGGPPNEQFFGPGTRLTVL.

This chain uses TRBV2 with TRBJ1-2; perhaps TRBD1 as D (5 bases). Germline V lookup: CDR1 SNHLY, CDR2 FYNNEI. The V and J ends lost 6 bases and 8 bases respectively, with 22 bases between them. This CDR3 is built from 15 residues. CDR3 amino acids: CASRSREAGRKGYTF. The DNA for the CDR3 is TGTGCCAGCAGATCCCGGGAAGCAGGGAGGAAAGGCTACACCTTC.

The table lists this clone with a count of one. The CDR3 protein is CASGDSRTTEAFF. The CDR3 coding sequence is TGTGCCAGCGGGGACAGCCGTACCACTGAAGCTTTCTTT. This chain links TRBV28 with TRBJ1-1, with 7 bases matching TRBD1. Germline V lookup: CDR1 MDHEN, CDR2 SYDVKM. The ends lost 8 bases at V and 4 bases at J; junction bases unmatched: 7. The CDR3 extends over 13 amino acids.

The V call is TRBV7-2, the J call TRBJ2-2, with 8 bases lining up with TRBD2. This CDR3 spans 15 amino acids. The germline V gene has CDR1 SGHTA and CDR2 FQGNSA. V lost 1 base, J lost 4 bases, and 2 bases stayed unmatched. The CDR3 protein is CASSLGAGGTGELFF. CDR3 in DNA: TGTGCCAGCAGCTTAGGTGCGGGAGGCACCGGGGAGCTGTTTTTT.

The chain carries TRBV7-6 and TRBJ2-1; 11 nucleotides line up with TRBD2. J gave up 2 bases and V 4 bases, and 10 bases lay outside the gene matches. There are 18 residues in the CDR3. Germline lookup yields CDR1 SGHVS and CDR2 FNYEAQ. CDR3 in amino acids: CASSSSRSSGRPYNEQFF. The CDR3 region has the DNA TGTGCCAGCAGCTCAAGTCGATCTAGCGGGAGGCCCTACAATGAGCAGTTCTTC.

This chain connects TRBV30 to TRBJ2-3; D tentatively reads TRBD1 or TRBD2 (7 bases each). Between the trimmed V and J ends, which lost 2 bases and 4 bases, there was a span of 16 bases. CDR3 length equals 15 residues. From germline, CDR1 is GTSNPN and CDR2 SVGIG (reference sequence). Here the CDR3 reads CAWSRGGGKSDTQYF. In nucleotides, the CDR3 is TGTGCCTGGAGTCGGGGAGGGGGCAAATCAGATACGCAGTATTTT. The variable domain in full, completed from reference TRBV30 and TRBJ2-3, reads SQTIHQWPATLVQPVGSPLSLECTVEGTSNPNLYWYRQAAGRGLQLLFYSVGIGQISSEVPQNLSASRPQDRQFILSSKKLLLSDSGFYLCAWSRGGGKSDTQYFGPGTRLTVL.

This clone has only a few counts. This chain connects TRBV4-1 to TRBJ2-7; TRBD2 agrees at 10 bases. The CDR3 covers 16 residues. Losses at the gene ends were 6 bases for V and 9 bases for J; bases not matched to a gene: 17. Looked up from germline, CDR1 is MGHRA and CDR2 is YSYEKL. The DNA of the CDR3 is TGCGCCAGCAGTCAATACGCGGGGCTAGCGGGGGACTGGCAGTACTTC. Translating gives CASSQYAGLAGDWQYF.

This sequence joins TRBV4-2 and TRBJ2-1; TRBD2 aligns across 7 bases. Germline lookup yields CDR1 LGHNA and CDR2 YNFKEQ. CDR3 length: 12 amino acids. After removal of 6 bases from V and 10 bases from J, the junction contained 6 bases not matched to a gene. CDR3 DNA: TGTGCCAGCAGGGCCGCTAGCGGCGAGCAGTTCTTC. Its translation: CASRAASGEQFF.